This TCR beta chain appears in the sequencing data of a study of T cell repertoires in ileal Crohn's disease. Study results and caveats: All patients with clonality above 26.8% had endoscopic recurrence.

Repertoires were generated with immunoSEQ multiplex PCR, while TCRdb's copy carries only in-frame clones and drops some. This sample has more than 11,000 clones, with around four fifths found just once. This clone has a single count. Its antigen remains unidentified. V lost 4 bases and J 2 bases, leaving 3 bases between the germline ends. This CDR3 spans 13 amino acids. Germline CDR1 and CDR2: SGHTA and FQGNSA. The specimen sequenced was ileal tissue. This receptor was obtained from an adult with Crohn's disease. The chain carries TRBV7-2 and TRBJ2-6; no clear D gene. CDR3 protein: CASSSAGANVLTF. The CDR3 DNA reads TGTGCCAGCAGCTCAGCTGGGGCCAACGTCCTGACTTTC.